This T cell receptor (beta chain) is from a study of monozygotic twins with inflammatory bowel disease (dated by TCRdb to the late 2010s). About the investigation overall: In total, 30 or so monozygotic twin pairs made up the full study: 19 Danish pairs, all IBD-discordant, plus nine German pairs, of which four were IBD-concordant and five were IBD-discordant. The search for disease-associated traits relied mainly on comparing, within discordant pairs, IBD patients with their genetically identical healthy co-twins. Each individual had, on average, about 151 000 unique TCRalpha sequences and 181 000 unique TCRbeta sequences available for analysis. Broader findings and caveats from the paper: The analysis was unable to tell different T cell subtypes apart. TCRbeta repertoire diversity, by inverse Simpson index, was decreased in IBD patients compared with their healthy co-twins. Compared with healthy twins, IBD patients had fewer clonotypes in common with other individuals, a difference most pronounced in patients showing signs of disease activity. Because patients were on differing immunosuppressive treatments, the repertoires may have picked up extra background noise and inter-individual variability. No single strong signal or clonotype linked to IBD turned up in the results, so the idea that one exists was not supported. No difference in repertoire similarity was observed between concordant and discordant twins, possibly owing to limited statistical power.

The library was produced with 5' RACE. Preparation of each TCR library used approximately 3,200 ng of total RNA. For each sample, cDNA was synthesized in eight separate reactions using SMARTScribe reverse transcriptase. During cDNA synthesis, template switching introduced unique molecular identifiers that contained a 6-nucleotide sample barcode. TCRalpha and TCRbeta cDNA was amplified by two nested PCRs of roughly 15 and 9 cycles, with bead purification after each PCR. Before amplification, the cDNA was treated with uracil DNA-glycosylase and purified using the QIAquick PCR purification kit. The second PCR was the step at which Illumina TruSeq-compatible adapters and sample-specific barcodes were added. TapeStation and Qubit were used to check library quality and concentration, and 5 ng of each library went into the pool. The pooled libraries were sequenced with 2 x 100 bp reads and custom sequencing primers on an Illumina HiSeq2500 single-index Rapid Run. In the authors' own workflow: MiGEC version 1.2.6 was used for UMI-based consensus assembly, which corrected PCR and sequencing errors. MiXCR version 2.1.1 was used for V(D)J alignment, clonotype assembly and CDR3 extraction. Normalisation of gene usage, clonotype sharing and MAIT/NKT TCR abundance was achieved by analysing the top 1000, 10 000 and 20 000 clonotypes per sample. After downsampling to 27 000 UMIs, diversity was calculated as the inverse Simpson index using the vegan R package. Paired Mann-Whitney U tests were applied to discordant twin pairs, and Benjamini-Hochberg correction was used for multiple testing. TCRdb reprocessed the reads, and each CDR3 protein sequence is entered once, without DNA. TCRdb, not the original authors, processed these V and J calls. The record for this sample contains approximately 40,000 distinct CDR3 sequences. The ten biggest clones cover approximately 5.3% of the sample.

From each donor, an approximately 2.7 ml peripheral blood sample was collected into PAXgene tubes and kept at -80 degrees C. Without T cell sorting, total RNA was isolated from whole blood using the PAXgene blood miRNA kit on an automated QIAcube. Peripheral blood from monozygotic twin pairs, either concordant or discordant for inflammatory bowel disease, underwent deep TCRalpha and TCRbeta repertoire profiling that used unique molecular barcoding. For every twin pair, smoking habits were documented, and each individual was categorised as a current, former or never smoker. In the case of this clonotype: Its antigen is currently not known.

The source is a human donor with ulcerative colitis or Crohn's disease, or a healthy co-twin of an affected twin (not recorded which). The sample consisted of blood.

The CDR3 corresponds to CASSHPGLAGGRGSYNEQFF. The sequence is built from TRBV14 and TRBJ2-1; TCRdb proposes TRBD2, but this gene call is untestable without DNA. CDR1 and CDR2, per the germline V gene, are SGHDN and FVKESK. From the cysteine through the phenylalanine, the CDR3 covers 20 amino acids. There is no recorded DNA.